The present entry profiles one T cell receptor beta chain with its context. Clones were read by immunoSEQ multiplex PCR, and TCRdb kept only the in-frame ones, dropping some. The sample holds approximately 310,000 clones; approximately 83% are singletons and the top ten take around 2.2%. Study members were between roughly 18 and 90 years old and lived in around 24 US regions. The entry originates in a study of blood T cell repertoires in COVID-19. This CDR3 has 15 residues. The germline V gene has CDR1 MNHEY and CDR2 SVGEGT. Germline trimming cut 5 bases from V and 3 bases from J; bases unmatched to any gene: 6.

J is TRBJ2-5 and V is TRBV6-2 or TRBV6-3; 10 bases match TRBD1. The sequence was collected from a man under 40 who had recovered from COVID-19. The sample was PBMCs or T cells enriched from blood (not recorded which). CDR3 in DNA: TGTGCCAGCAGTCCCGGGACAGGGGCTGAAGAGACCCAGTACTTC. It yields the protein CASSPGTGAEETQYF.